Following are 12 T cell receptor beta chains from one sample sequenced in a study of low-dose radiotherapy and immunotherapy resistance in tumors. Covering alpha and beta chains, TRAV- and TRBV-specific primers were used for the first-strand cDNA. The PCR that amplified TCRs ran for 20 cycles, relying on a constant-region primer and a V-primer adapter. TCRdb processed the reads anew with MiXCR; each CDR3 protein has one entry. The table includes 95,000 to 100,000 distinct CDR3 sequences, less than 25% detected once. The time point was: after trial treatment. Treatment reported: LDRT plus nivolumab, ipilimumab, low-dose cyclophosphamide and aspirin (RACIN trial). The source was PBMCs, collected after low-dose radiotherapy plus immunotherapy. These receptors came from a male donor with prostate cancer.

This clonotype came up many times. This chain connects TRBV4-1 to TRBJ2-3; TRBD2 agrees at 13 bases. The CDR3 is made up of 17 amino acids. Germline V CDR1 and CDR2: MGHRA, YSYEKL. With 3 bases clipped from V and 1 base from J, the junction kept 4 bases outside the gene matches. CDR3: CASSQGGLAGGTDTQYF. CDR3 DNA: TGCGCCAGCAGCCAGGGTGGACTAGCGGGAGGCACAGATACGCAGTATTTT.

The CDR3 sequence is CRARYPSGELNEQFF. In DNA form, the CDR3 reads TGCAGGGCCAGATACCCCAGCGGGGAGCTCAATGAGCAGTTCTTC. The V and J genes are TRBV20-1 and TRBJ2-1; 7 positions agree with TRBD2. Germline loops: CDR1 DFQATT, CDR2 SNEGSKA (reference sequence). The CDR3 is 15 amino acids.

This clonotype was detected many times. J is TRBJ1-1 and V is TRBV6-2 or TRBV6-3; maybe TRBD1 (6 bases). CDR3 length equals 14 residues. The germline V gene encodes CDR1 MNHEY and CDR2 SVGEGT. With 5 bases removed from V and 4 bases from J, the gap between germline ends came to 14 bases. CDR3: CASSEGDEGTEAFF. The CDR3 DNA sequence: TGTGCCAGCAGTGAGGGGGACGAAGGCACTGAAGCTTTCTTT.

On this clonotype itself: Given a far larger clone just one base away, this is likely a sequencing read error. The chain links TRBV2 to TRBJ2-1; D tentatively reads TRBD1 or TRBD2 (6 bases each). Germline lookup yields CDR1 SNHLY and CDR2 FYNNEI. CDR3 length: 12 residues. Trimming left V 7 bases short and J 10 bases short, with 14 bases between. CDR3 sequence (DNA): TGTGCCAGCACTCCCTGGGGGGCCGAGCAGTTCTTC. Translation: CASTPWGAEQFF.

The rearrangement uses TRBV6-5 and TRBJ2-1, with 9 bases that match TRBD2. Germline loops: CDR1 MNHEY, CDR2 SVGAGI. CDR3 size: 16 residues. Germline trimming cut 5 bases from V and 3 bases from J; bases unmatched to any gene: 8. CDR3 DNA: TGTGCCAGCAGTGAAACTGGACTAGCGATCTACAATGAGCAGTTCTTC. Its translation: CASSETGLAIYNEQFF.

In this sample, this clonotype turned up many times. The rearrangement uses TRBV13 and TRBJ2-1, with D possibly being TRBD1 (5 bases). Germline assignment: CDR1 PRHDT and CDR2 FYEKMQ (reference sequence). The V end was cut by 4 bases, the J end by 10 bases, with 11 bases between. This CDR3 has 12 amino acids. Written as DNA, the CDR3 is TGTGCCAGCAGCTGGGGCCCCGACGAGCAGTTCTTC. This translates into CASSWGPDEQFF.

This sequence joins TRBV30 and TRBJ1-2; D remains unclear. The V gene lost 7 bases and the J gene lost 7 bases, with 19 bases spanning the gap. CDR1 and CDR2 from the germline V gene are GTSNPN and SVGIG (reference sequence). The CDR3 covers 13 residues. The CDR3 coding sequence is TGTGCCTCCCGAGACAACGACGAGGGTGGCTACACCTTC. Its translation is CASRDNDEGGYTF.

The table lists this clonotype with a few counts. It may be a read error: a sequence one base away is much more abundant. The J gene is TRBJ2-3, the V gene TRBV7-6, with a weak D call TRBD2 (7 bases). The ends were cut back, 1 base at V and 1 base at J, with 9 bases in the middle. The CDR3 loop spans 15 amino acids. CDR1 is SGHVS and CDR2 is FNYEAQ in the germline V gene. The CDR3 DNA sequence: TGTGCCAGCAGCTTAGAGGGGGGGGGCACAGATACGCAGTATTTT. It yields the protein CASSLEGGGTDTQYF.

This clonotype has a count of ten or more. The V call is TRBV5-8, the J call TRBJ2-7; TRBD1 agrees at 7 bases. The germline V gene encodes CDR1 SGHTS and CDR2 YDEGEE. The CDR3 has 14 residues. V was clipped by 0 bases and J by 2 bases; unmatched bases: 2. The CDR3 DNA sequence: TGTGCCAGCAGCTTGGGGGACAGTGCCTACGAGCAGTACTTC. It encodes CASSLGDSAYEQYF.

Ten or more counts support this clonotype. The gene calls are TRBV4-1 and TRBJ1-5, with unresolved D. The germline gives CDR1 MGHRA, CDR2 YSYEKL. This CDR3 spans 15 amino acids. Between the trimmed V and J ends, which lost 1 base and 5 bases, there was a span of 12 bases. The CDR3 region has the DNA TGCGCCAGCAGCCAAGGAAGAGGTGGGGATCAGCCCCAGCATTTT. Encoded protein: CASSQGRGGDQPQHF.

The sample holds many counts of this clonotype. The chain has TRBV7-2 and TRBJ2-2; unclear D gene. CDR1 and CDR2 from the germline V gene are SGHTA and FQGNSA. Trimming stripped 4 bases from V and 5 bases from J, with 14 bases between. The length of the CDR3 is 15 residues. The CDR3 bases are TGTGCCAGCAGCTCAAGGTCAGGTCCAACCGGGGAGCTGTTTTTT. Translating it yields CASSSRSGPTGELFF.

This sequence joins TRBV7-9 and TRBJ1-3, with D unclear. Trimming took 1 base from V and 2 from J, leaving 6 bases between them. Germline lookup yields CDR1 SEHNR and CDR2 FQNEAQ (reference sequence). The CDR3 runs to 14 residues. The CDR3 reads CASSLGPAGNTIYF. As DNA, the CDR3 is TGTGCCAGCAGCTTAGGGCCAGCTGGAAACACCATATATTTT.